The present T cell receptor beta chain was sequenced within a study of blood T cell repertoires in COVID-19. This CDR3 comprises 16 residues. Germline assignment: CDR1 SGHRS and CDR2 YFSETQ. J was trimmed by 3 bases and V by 4 bases; bases with no gene match: 10. Followed over time, Seattle patients had been enrolled while infection was active. Sequenced by immunoSEQ multiplex PCR; TCRdb stores in-frame clones only, minus some. The sample consists of roughly 380,000 clones, about 91% of them appearing once. The sequence was obtained from a middle-aged woman with COVID-19, enrolled during active disease. What was sequenced was peripheral blood. The chain links TRBV5-1 to TRBJ2-3; 8 nucleotides line up with TRBD1. The chain's CDR3 is CASSPGQASGTDTQYF. As DNA, the CDR3 is TGCGCCAGCAGCCCGGGACAGGCCTCCGGGACAGATACGCAGTATTTT.